The 18 T cell receptor beta chains below come from one sample, sequenced in a study of a mutant IDH1 vaccine in newly diagnosed glioma. The time point was: week 35, safety follow-up. Doses consisted of 300 ug of mutant IDH1 20-mer peptide each, paired with topical imiquimod. For these TCRs, the target antigens are not known. Profiled with immunoSEQ multiplex PCR; TCRdb holds only in-frame clones, not every one. The repertoire includes around 50,000 clones, roughly three quarters of them detected once, and about 7% sits in the top ten. Sequencing used PBMCs, obtained from a glioma patient whose treatment included an IDH1 peptide vaccine. The source is a man in his forties or fifties with glioma.

The J gene is TRBJ2-1, the V gene TRBV5-1, with 7 bases identical to TRBD1. Germline assignment: CDR1 SGHRS and CDR2 YFSETQ. The V and J ends lost 2 bases and 8 bases, in that order; junction bases with no gene match: 4. CDR3 length: 13 residues. This chain's CDR3 is CASSLYTGDEQFF. CDR3 nucleotides: TGCGCCAGCAGCTTATATACAGGGGATGAGCAGTTCTTC.

The chain carries TRBV2 and TRBJ1-2; D gene uncertain. The CDR3 covers 13 residues. Germline V CDR1 and CDR2: SNHLY, FYNNEI. Trimming cost V 2 bases and J 5 bases, with 9 bases left between them. CDR3: CASSELPDYGYTF. CDR3 sequence (DNA): TGTGCCAGCAGTGAACTGCCTGATTATGGCTACACCTTC.

The CDR3 region has the DNA TGTGCCAGCAGCCCGGCGGGACAGGGAGGCGAGACCCAGTACTTC. Translation: CASSPAGQGGETQYF. The rearrangement uses TRBV5-8 and TRBJ2-5; 9 positions agree with TRBD1. V lost 4 bases, J lost 5 bases, and 9 bases stayed unmatched. The CDR3 is 15 amino acids. CDR1 is SGHTS, CDR2 YDEGEE, per germline.

V gene TRBV10-2 combines with J gene TRBJ1-3, with a weak D call TRBD1 (5 bases). The CDR3 has 14 amino acids. With 3 bases removed from V and 2 bases from J, the gap between germline ends came to 8 bases. CDR1 is WSHSY, CDR2 SAAADI, per germline. DNA for the CDR3: TGCGCCAGCAGTGATGCAGGGACTGGAAACACCATATATTTT. Amino acid sequence: CASSDAGTGNTIYF.

This clone was observed a few times. The J gene is TRBJ1-1, the V gene TRBV30; the D gene is possibly TRBD1 (5 bases). The CDR3 has 14 residues. Germline V gives CDR1 GTSNPN, CDR2 SVGIG (reference sequence). V was clipped by 0 bases and J by 0 bases, with 8 bases between them. The CDR3: CAWSVQVMNTEAFF. The CDR3 DNA reads as TGTGCCTGGAGTGTACAGGTTATGAACACTGAAGCTTTCTTT.

The chain combines TRBV30 with TRBJ1-2; possibly TRBD1 for D (5 bases). Looked up from germline, CDR1 is GTSNPN and CDR2 is SVGIG (reference sequence). The V end lost 0 bases, the J end lost 2 bases, and 13 bases lay between the germline ends. This CDR3 is built from 15 residues. This CDR3 reads CAWSVTGGDNYGYTF. The DNA of the CDR3 is TGTGCCTGGAGTGTAACGGGTGGGGACAACTATGGCTACACCTTC.

The chain combines TRBV4-1 with TRBJ2-1; maybe TRBD2 (6 bases). V was clipped by 1 base and J by 0 bases, with 10 bases between them. The length of the CDR3 is 16 residues. Germline V CDR1 and CDR2: MGHRA, YSYEKL. The CDR3 coding sequence is TGCGCCAGCAGCCAAGGGGGACTGCTCTCCTACAATGAGCAGTTCTTC. Translation gives CASSQGGLLSYNEQFF.

The rearrangement uses TRBV5-1 and TRBJ1-1, with a possible D match to TRBD1 (6 bases). The CDR3 has 14 amino acids. Germline loops: CDR1 SGHRS, CDR2 YFSETQ. Deletions cut 5 bases from V and 7 bases from J, with 18 bases between. The DNA of the CDR3 is TGCGCCAGCAGTTGGGACGGGGGCGGGGGTGAAGCTTTCTTT. As protein: CASSWDGGGGEAFF. Looking up the rest from reference TRBV5-1 and TRBJ1-1 gives the full variable domain: KAGVTQTPRYLIKTRGQQVTLSCSPISGHRSVSWYQQTPGQGLQFLFEYFSETQRNKGNFPGRFSGRQFSNSRSEMNVSTLELGDSALYLCASSWDGGGGEAFFGQGTRLTVV.

The CDR3 region is CASSPLGGGLSYNEQFF. As DNA, the CDR3 is TGCGCCAGCAGCCCCCTGGGGGGAGGCCTCTCCTACAATGAGCAGTTCTTC. V gene TRBV5-1 combines with J gene TRBJ2-1, with D possibly TRBD2 on 6 matching bases. Trimming removed 4 bases at V and 0 bases at J, with 17 bases between. The CDR3 runs 17 residues. Germline-derived CDR1 and CDR2 are SGHRS and YFSETQ.

This sequence joins TRBV7-9 and TRBJ1-2; D perhaps matches TRBD1 (5 bases). The length of the CDR3 is 14 residues. The germline gives CDR1 SEHNR, CDR2 FQNEAQ (reference sequence). V lost 1 base and J 6 bases, leaving 12 bases between the germline ends. CDR3 in DNA: TGTGCCAGCAGCTTAGTCGGCAGGGATGATGGCTACACCTTC. Protein: CASSLVGRDDGYTF.

V is TRBV6-6 and J is TRBJ2-2; 8 bases align to TRBD2. Trimming took 7 bases from V and 3 from J; bases not matched to a gene: 10. Germline CDR1 and CDR2: MNHNY and SVGAGI (reference sequence). The CDR3 runs to 16 residues. The CDR3 spells CASIWRGAEYTGELFF. The CDR3 DNA reads as TGTGCCAGCATCTGGCGGGGGGCGGAGTACACCGGGGAGCTGTTTTTT.

This chain links TRBV19 with TRBJ1-3, with 7 bases identical to TRBD1. In germline, CDR1 is LNHDA, CDR2 SQIVND (reference sequence). This CDR3 has 14 residues. After removal of 7 bases from V and 2 bases from J, the junction contained 5 bases not matched to a gene. Written as DNA, the CDR3 is TGTGCCAGTAACTTTCAGGGGGCTGGAAACACCATATATTTT. Amino acid sequence: CASNFQGAGNTIYF.

The J gene is TRBJ2-4, the V gene TRBV5-1; 11 bases align to TRBD1. Germline V CDR1 and CDR2: SGHRS, YFSETQ. V trimming: 0 bases; J trimming: 9 bases; junction bases outside the gene matches: 2. The CDR3 has 14 amino acids. CDR3 amino acids: CASSLGTGGGIQYF. In DNA form, the CDR3 reads TGCGCCAGCAGCTTGGGGACAGGGGGCGGCATTCAGTACTTC.

The rearrangement joins TRBV5-1 to TRBJ1-1; D gene ambiguous. Trimming cost V 1 base and J 1 base, with 5 bases left between them. CDR1 SGHRS and CDR2 YFSETQ come from the germline V gene. The CDR3 loop spans 13 amino acids. The CDR3 coding sequence is TGCGCCAGCAGCTTGAGTCAGAACACTGAAGCTTTCTTT. Translated, it gives CASSLSQNTEAFF.

This chain uses TRBV6-5 with TRBJ1-1; TRBD1 matches 8 bases. Germline lookup yields CDR1 MNHEY and CDR2 SVGAGI. CDR3 length: 14 residues. The V gene end was trimmed by 5 bases and the J gene end by 4 bases; junction bases not matched to a gene: 6. The CDR3 DNA is TGTGCCAGCAGTGGACAGGGATGGGGCACTGAAGCTTTCTTT. Its protein is CASSGQGWGTEAFF.

This chain joins TRBV6-6 and TRBJ2-1, with TRBD1 identical over 8 bases. The length of the CDR3 is 13 residues. Germline loops: CDR1 MNHNY, CDR2 SVGAGI (reference sequence). The trim removed 8 bases at V and 3 bases at J, leaving 3 bases unmatched. The CDR3 region is CASRDRNYNEQFF. Here the CDR3 DNA reads TGTGCCAGCCGGGACAGGAACTACAATGAGCAGTTCTTC.

The chain uses TRBV25-1 and TRBJ1-1; 8 nucleotides align to TRBD1. From germline, CDR1 is MGHDK and CDR2 SYGVNS. V trimming: 6 bases; J trimming: 1 base; junction bases outside the gene matches: 7. The CDR3 length is 15 residues. The CDR3 loop is CASSQTGGGNTEAFF. The CDR3 nucleotides read TGTGCCAGCAGCCAAACAGGGGGGGGGAACACTGAAGCTTTCTTT.

The rearrangement links TRBV20-1 to TRBJ2-5; no clear D. This CDR3 region has 11 residues. Germline-derived CDR1 and CDR2 are DFQATT and SNEGSKA (reference sequence). V shed 4 bases and J shed 4 bases, with 7 bases lying between them. The CDR3 loop reads CSATRGETQYF. The DNA for the CDR3 is TGCAGTGCTACGCGAGGAGAGACCCAGTACTTC.